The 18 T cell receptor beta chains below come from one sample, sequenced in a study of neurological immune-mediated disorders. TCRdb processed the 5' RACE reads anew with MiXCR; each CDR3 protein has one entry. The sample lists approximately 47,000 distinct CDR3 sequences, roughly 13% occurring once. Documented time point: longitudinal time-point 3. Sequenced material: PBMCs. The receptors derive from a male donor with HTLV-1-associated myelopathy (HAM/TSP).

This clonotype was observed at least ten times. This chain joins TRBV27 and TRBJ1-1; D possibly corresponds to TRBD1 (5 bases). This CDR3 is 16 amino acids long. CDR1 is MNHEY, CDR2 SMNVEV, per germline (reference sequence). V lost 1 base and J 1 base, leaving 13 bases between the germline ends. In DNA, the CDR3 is TGTGCCAGCAGTTTATACGGTCGGGGGTCGAACACTGAAGCTTTCTTT. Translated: CASSLYGRGSNTEAFF.

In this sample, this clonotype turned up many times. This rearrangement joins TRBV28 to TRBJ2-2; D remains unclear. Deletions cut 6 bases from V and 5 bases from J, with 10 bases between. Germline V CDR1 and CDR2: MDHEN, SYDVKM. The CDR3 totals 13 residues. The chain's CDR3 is CASRVMVTGELFF. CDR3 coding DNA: TGTGCCAGCAGGGTAATGGTGACCGGGGAGCTGTTTTTT.

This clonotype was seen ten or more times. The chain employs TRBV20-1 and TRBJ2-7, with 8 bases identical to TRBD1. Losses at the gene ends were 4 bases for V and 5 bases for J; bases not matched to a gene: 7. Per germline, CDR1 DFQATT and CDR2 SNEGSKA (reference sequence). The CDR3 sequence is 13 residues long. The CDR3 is CSATAGGRHEQYF. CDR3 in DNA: TGCAGTGCTACAGCAGGGGGCAGGCACGAGCAGTACTTC.

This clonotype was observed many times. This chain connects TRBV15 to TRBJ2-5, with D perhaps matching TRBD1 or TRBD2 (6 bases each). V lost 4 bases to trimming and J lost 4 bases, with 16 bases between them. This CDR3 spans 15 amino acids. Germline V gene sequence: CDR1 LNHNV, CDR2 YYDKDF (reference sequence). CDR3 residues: CATSKGRGGRETQYF. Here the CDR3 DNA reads TGTGCCACCAGCAAGGGCAGGGGAGGTAGAGAGACCCAGTACTTC.

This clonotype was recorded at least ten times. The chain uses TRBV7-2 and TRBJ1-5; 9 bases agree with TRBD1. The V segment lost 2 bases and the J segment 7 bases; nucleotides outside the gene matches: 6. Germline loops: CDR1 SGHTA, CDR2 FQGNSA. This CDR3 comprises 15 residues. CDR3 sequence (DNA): TGTGCCAGCAGCTTACTTGGGACAGGGAACCAGCCCCAGCATTTT. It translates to CASSLLGTGNQPQHF.

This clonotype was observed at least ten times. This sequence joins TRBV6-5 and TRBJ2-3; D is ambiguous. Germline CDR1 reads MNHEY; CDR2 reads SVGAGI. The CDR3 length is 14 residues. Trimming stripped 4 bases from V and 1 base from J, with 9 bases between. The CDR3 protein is CASSSGMRTDTQYF. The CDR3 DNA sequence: TGTGCCAGCAGTTCTGGGATGCGCACAGATACGCAGTATTTT.

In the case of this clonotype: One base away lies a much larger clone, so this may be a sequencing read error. CDR3 sequence (DNA): TGCGCCAGCAGCCAAGATTTAGGGGACACCGTGGAGCTGTTTTTT. The encoded protein is CASSQDLGDTVELFF. The rearrangement joins TRBV4-3 to TRBJ2-2; a weak D match, TRBD1 (6 bases). Germline V gene lookup returns CDR1 LGHNA and CDR2 YSLEER. The CDR3 consists of 15 residues.

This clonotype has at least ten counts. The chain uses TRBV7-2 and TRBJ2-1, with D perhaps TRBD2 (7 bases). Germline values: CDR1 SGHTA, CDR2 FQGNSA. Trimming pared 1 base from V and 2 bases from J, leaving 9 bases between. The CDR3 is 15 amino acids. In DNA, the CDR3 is TGTGCCAGCAGCTTAGAGGGGGGGGCCTACAATGAGCAGTTCTTC. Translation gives CASSLEGGAYNEQFF.

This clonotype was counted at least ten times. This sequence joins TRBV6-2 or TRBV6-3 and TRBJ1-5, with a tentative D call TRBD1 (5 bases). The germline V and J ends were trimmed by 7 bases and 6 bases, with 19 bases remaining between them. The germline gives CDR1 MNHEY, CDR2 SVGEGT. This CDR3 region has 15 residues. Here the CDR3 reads CASINEANGAQPQHF. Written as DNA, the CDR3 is TGTGCCAGCATCAACGAAGCTAACGGGGCTCAGCCCCAGCATTTT.

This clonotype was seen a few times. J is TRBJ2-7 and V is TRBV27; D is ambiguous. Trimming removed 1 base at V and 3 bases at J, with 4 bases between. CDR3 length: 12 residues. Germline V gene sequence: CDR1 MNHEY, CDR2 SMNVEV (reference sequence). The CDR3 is CASSLLGYEQYF. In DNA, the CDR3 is TGTGCCAGCAGTTTATTGGGCTACGAGCAGTACTTC.

The CDR3 sequence: CASSRGPRNIQYF. CDR3 in DNA: TGTGCCAGCAGCAGGGGCCCGCGGAACATTCAGTACTTC. V and J are TRBV21-1 and TRBJ2-4; the D call in the table, TRBD2, was not verified against the DNA. TRBV21-1 is a known pseudogene. The CDR3 spans 13 residues.

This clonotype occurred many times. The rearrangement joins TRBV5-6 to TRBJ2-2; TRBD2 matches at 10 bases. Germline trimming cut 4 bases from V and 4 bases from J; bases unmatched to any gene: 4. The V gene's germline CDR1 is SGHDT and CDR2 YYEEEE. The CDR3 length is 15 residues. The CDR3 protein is CASSLAGESTGELFF. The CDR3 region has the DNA TGTGCCAGCAGCCTAGCGGGGGAAAGCACCGGGGAGCTGTTTTTT.

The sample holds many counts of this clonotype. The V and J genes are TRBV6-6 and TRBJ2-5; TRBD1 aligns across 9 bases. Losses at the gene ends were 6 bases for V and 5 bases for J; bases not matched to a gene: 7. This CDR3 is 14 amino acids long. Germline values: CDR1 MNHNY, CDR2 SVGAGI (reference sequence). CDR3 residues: CASSRGQGLETQYF. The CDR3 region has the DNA TGTGCCAGCAGCCGGGGACAGGGCCTGGAGACCCAGTACTTC.

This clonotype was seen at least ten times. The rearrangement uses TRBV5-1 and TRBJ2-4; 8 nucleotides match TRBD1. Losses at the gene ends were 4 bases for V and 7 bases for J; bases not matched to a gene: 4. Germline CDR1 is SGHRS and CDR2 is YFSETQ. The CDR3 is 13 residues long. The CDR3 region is CASSADRANIQYF. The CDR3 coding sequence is TGCGCCAGCAGCGCGGACAGGGCGAACATTCAGTACTTC.

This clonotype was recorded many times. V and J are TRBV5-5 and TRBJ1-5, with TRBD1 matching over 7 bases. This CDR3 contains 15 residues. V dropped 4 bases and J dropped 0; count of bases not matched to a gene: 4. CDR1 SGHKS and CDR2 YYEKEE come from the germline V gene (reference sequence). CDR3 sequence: CASSPGQYSNQPQHF. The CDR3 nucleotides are TGTGCCAGCAGCCCGGGACAGTATAGCAATCAGCCCCAGCATTTT.

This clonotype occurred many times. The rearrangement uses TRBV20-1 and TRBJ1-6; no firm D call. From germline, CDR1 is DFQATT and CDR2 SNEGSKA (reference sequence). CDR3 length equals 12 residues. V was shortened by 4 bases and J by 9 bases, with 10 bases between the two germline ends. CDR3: CSAKGSGSPLHF. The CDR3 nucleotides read TGCAGTGCTAAGGGTTCGGGTTCACCCCTCCACTTT.

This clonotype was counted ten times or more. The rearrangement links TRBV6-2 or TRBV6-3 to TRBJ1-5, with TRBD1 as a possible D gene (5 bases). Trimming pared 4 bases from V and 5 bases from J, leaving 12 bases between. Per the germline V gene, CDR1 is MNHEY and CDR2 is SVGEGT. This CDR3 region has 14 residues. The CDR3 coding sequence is TGTGCCAGCAGTTTCCAAATGGGGCATCAGCCCCAGCATTTT. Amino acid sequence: CASSFQMGHQPQHF.

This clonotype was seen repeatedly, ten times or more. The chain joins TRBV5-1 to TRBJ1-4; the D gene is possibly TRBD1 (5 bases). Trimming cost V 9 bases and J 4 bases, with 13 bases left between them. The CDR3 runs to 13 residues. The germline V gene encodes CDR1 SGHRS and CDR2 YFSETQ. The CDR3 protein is CATRRDLNEKLFF. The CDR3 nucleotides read TGCGCCACCAGGAGGGACCTTAATGAAAAACTGTTTTTT.